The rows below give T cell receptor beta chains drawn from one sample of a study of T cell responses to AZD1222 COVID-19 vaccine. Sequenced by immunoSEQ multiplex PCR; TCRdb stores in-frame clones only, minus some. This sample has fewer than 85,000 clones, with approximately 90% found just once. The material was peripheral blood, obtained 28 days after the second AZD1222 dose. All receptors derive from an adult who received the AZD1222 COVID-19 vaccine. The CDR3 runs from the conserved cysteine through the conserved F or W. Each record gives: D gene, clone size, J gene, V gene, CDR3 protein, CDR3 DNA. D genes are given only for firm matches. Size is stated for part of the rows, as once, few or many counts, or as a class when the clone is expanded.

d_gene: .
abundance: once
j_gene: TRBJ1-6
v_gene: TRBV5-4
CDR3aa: CASSLVSQVNSPLHF
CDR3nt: TGTGCCAGCAGCTTGGTATCACAGGTCAATTCACCCCTCCACTTT

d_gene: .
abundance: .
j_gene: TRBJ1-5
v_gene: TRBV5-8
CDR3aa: CASSYRDTGNQPQHF
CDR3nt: TGTGCCAGCAGCTACCGGGACACCGGCAATCAGCCCCAGCATTTT

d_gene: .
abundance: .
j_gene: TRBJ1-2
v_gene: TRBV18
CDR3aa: CASSLGGGDYGYTF
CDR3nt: TGTGCCAGCTCCCTGGGCGGGGGCGACTATGGCTACACCTTC

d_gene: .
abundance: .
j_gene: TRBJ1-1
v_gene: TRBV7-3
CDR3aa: CASSSIGGPNTEAFF
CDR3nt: TGTGCCAGCAGTTCGATTGGGGGCCCGAACACTGAAGCTTTCTTT

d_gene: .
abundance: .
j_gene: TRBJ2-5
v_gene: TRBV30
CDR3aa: CAWSLLSGPVETQYF
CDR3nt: TGTGCCTGGAGCCTCTTATCGGGGCCGGTGGAGACCCAGTACTTC

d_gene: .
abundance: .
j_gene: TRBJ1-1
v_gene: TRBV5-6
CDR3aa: CASSAGPEAFF
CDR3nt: TGTGCCAGCAGCGCGGGCCCTGAAGCTTTCTTT

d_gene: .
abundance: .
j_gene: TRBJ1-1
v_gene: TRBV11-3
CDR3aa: CASRSTQGSTEAFF
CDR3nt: TGTGCCAGCAGATCGACCCAGGGGAGCACTGAAGCTTTCTTT

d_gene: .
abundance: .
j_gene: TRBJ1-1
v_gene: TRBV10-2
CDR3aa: CASSAQGRWAEAFF
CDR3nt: TGCGCCAGCAGTGCGCAGGGAAGATGGGCTGAAGCTTTCTTT

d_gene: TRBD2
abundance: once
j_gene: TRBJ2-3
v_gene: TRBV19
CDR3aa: CASTPSGRNTDTQYF
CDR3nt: TGTGCCAGTACCCCTAGCGGAAGAAACACAGATACGCAGTATTTT

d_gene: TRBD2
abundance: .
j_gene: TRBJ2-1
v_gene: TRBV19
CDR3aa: CASSSGSWENEQFF
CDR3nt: TGTGCCAGTAGTAGCGGGAGTTGGGAAAATGAGCAGTTCTTC

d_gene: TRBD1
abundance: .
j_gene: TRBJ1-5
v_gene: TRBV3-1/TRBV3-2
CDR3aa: CASAATGGGNQPQHF
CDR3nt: TGTGCCAGCGCCGCAACAGGGGGCGGTAATCAGCCCCAGCATTTT

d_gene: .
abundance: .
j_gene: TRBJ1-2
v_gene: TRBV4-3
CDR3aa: CASSQFSAQGVQGYTF
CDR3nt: TGCGCCAGCAGCCAATTCTCGGCCCAGGGCGTGCAGGGCTACACCTTC

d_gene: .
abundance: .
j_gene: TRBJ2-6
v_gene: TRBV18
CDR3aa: CASSAARAGANVLTF
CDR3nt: TGTGCCAGCTCAGCGGCCAGGGCTGGGGCCAACGTCCTGACTTTC

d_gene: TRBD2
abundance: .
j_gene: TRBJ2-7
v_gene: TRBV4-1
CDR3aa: CASSQDSPGGAYLRSYEQYF
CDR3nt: TGCGCCAGCAGCCAAGATTCTCCCGGGGGGGCCTACCTACGCTCCTACGAGCAGTACTTC

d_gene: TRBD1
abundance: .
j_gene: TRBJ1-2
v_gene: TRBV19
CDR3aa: CASSTDRVGGYTF
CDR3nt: TGTGCCAGTAGTACCGACAGGGTGGGAGGCTACACCTTC

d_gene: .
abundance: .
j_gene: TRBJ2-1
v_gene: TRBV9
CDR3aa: CASSVATGLHNEQFF
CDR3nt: TGTGCCAGCAGCGTAGCTACGGGACTGCACAATGAGCAGTTCTTC

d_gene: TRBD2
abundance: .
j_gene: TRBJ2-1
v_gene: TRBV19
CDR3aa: CASSIDPRESDEQFF
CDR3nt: TGTGCCAGTAGTATAGATCCGCGGGAGTCGGATGAGCAGTTCTTC

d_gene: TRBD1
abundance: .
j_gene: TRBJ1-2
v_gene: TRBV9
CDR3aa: CASSVSLQGAQGYGYTF
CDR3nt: TGTGCCAGCAGCGTATCCCTACAGGGGGCGCAGGGCTATGGCTACACCTTC

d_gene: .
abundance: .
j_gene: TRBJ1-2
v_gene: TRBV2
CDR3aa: CASSWTVGVEGYTF
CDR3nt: TGTGCCAGCAGTTGGACAGTAGGAGTGGAGGGCTACACCTTC

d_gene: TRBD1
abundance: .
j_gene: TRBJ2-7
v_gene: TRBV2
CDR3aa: CASSEQGVSPSDYEQYF
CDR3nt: TGTGCCAGCAGTGAACAGGGGGTTTCCCCGTCCGACTACGAGCAGTACTTC

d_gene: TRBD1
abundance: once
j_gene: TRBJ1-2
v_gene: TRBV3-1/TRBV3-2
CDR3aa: CASGDREHGYTF
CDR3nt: TGTGCCAGCGGGGACAGGGAACATGGCTACACCTTC

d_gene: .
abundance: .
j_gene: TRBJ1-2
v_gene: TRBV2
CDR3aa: CASSRTVYGYTF
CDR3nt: TGTGCCAGCAGTAGGACAGTCTATGGCTACACCTTC

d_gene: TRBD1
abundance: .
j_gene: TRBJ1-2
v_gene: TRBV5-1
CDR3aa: CASSSGQNYGYTF
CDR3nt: TGCGCCAGCAGCTCGGGACAGAACTATGGCTACACCTTC

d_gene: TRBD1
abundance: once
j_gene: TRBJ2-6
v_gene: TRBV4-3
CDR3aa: CASSRGQGSGANVLTF
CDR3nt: TGCGCCAGCAGCCGAGGACAGGGATCTGGGGCCAACGTCCTGACTTTC

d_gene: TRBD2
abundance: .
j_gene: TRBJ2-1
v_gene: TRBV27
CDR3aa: CASSLAGGPREQFF
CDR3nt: TGTGCCAGCAGTTTAGCGGGAGGGCCCAGAGAGCAGTTCTTC